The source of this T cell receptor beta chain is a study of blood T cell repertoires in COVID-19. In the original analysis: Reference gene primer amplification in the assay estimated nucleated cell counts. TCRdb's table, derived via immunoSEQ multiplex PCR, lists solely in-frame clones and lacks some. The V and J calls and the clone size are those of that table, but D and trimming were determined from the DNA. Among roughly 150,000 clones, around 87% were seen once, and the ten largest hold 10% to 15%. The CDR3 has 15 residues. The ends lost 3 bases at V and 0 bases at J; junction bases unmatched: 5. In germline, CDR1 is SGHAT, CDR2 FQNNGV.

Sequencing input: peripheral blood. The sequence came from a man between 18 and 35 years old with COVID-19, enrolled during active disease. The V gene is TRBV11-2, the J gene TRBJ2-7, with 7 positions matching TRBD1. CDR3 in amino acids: CASSFGQDPSYEQYF. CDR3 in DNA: TGTGCCAGCAGCTTCGGACAGGACCCCTCCTACGAGCAGTACTTC. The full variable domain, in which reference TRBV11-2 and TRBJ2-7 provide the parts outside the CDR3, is EAGVAQSPRYKIIEKRQSVAFWCNPISGHATLYWYQQILGQGPKLLIQFQNNGVVDDSQLPKDRFSAERLKGVDSTLKIQPAKLEDSAVYLCASSFGQDPSYEQYFGPGTRLTVT.